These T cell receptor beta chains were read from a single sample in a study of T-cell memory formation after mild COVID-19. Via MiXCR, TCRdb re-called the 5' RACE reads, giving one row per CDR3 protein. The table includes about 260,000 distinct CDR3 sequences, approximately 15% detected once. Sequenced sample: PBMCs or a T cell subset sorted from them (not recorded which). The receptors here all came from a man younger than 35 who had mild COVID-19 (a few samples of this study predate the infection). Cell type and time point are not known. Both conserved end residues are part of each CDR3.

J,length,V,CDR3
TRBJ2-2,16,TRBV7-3,CASSVTGGATFGELFF
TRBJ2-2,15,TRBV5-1,CASSSTRQNTGELFF
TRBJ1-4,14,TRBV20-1,CSARGWPTNEKLFF
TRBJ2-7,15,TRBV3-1,CASSQDLIGAAEQYF
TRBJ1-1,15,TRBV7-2,CASSHQQASFMEAFF
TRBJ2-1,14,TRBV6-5,CASRRQGAYNEQFF
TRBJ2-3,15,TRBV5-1,CASSLIGLATDTQYF
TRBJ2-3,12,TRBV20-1,CSALGGWYTQYF
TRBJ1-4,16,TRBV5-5,CASSGYPGQGNEKLFF
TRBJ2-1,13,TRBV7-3,CASSPELGREQFF
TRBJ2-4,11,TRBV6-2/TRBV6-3,CASSYAEIQYF
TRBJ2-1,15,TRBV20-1,CSARDQAGLYNEQFF
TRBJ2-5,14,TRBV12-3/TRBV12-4,CASSSPSGGRTQYF
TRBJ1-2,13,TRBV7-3,CASSNRGGDGYTF
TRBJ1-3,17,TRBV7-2,CASSPNRRGSSGNTIYF
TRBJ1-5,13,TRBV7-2,CASSRENGQPQHF
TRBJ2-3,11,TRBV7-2,CASSSWVTQYF
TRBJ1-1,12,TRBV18,CASSPGAGNSPF
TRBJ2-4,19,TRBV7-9,CASSPGLDRTSLAKNIQYF
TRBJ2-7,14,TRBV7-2,CASSPQTGSYEQYF
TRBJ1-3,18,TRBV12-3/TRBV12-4,CASSLWAGGRASGNTIYF
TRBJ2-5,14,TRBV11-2,CASSSWTVQETQYF
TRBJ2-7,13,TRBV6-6,CASSYSGTSEQYF
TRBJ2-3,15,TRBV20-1,CSALTGRGGADTQYF
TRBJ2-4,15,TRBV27,CASSLFGLTKNIQYF
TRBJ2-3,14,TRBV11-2,CASSLDGATDTQYF
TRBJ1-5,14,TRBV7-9,CASSGEQATWPQHF
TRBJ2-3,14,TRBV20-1,CSASLLAGPDTQYF
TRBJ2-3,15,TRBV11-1,CASSLPSGPTDTQYF
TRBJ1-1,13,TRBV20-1,CSAPKAGGTEAFF
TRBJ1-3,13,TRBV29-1,CSVGGTVGNTIYF
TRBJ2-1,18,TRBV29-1,CSVPNGRGLPSSYNEQFF
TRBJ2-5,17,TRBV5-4,CASSAGTSVNDQETQYF
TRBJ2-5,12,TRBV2,CASSELYGTQYF
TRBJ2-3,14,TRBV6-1,CASSEALLDRSQYF
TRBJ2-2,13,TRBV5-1,CATKGGAAGELFF
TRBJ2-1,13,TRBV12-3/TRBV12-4,CASTLIGQSEQFF
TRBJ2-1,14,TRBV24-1,CATSPGQGRHEQFF
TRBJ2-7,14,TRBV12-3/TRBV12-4,CASSFGQGVNEQYF
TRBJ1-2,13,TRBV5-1,CASSLRGDVGYTF
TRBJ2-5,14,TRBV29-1,CSVEKTARGETQYF
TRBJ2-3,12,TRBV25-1,CASSGFLDTQYF
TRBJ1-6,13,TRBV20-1,CSAREDGNSPLHF
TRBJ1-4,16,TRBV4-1,CASSHRGDRPNEKLFF
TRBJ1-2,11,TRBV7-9,CASSNGDGYTF
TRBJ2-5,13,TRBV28,CASRRQGGETQYF
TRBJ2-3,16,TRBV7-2,CASSLTSGGSTDTQYF